These T cell receptor beta chains were read from a single sample in a study of blood T cells in healthy people across ages. One entry per CDR3 protein results from TCRdb running MiXCR on the 5' RACE reads. Of some 1.4 million distinct CDR3 sequences in the sample, roughly 40% were seen once. The material sequenced was blood. The source is a young woman in good health. The CDR3 runs from the conserved cysteine through the conserved F or W. A D gene is named only where the DNA matches it firmly. Clone size is stated in some rows and not others, as once, few, many or a class when expanded.

clone_size j_call d_call v_call cdr3_aa cdr3_nt
- TRBJ1-4 - TRBV20-1 CSAREGVSGENLFF TGCAGTGCTAGAGAGGGGGTGTCGGGTGAAAACCTGTTTTTT
few TRBJ2-1 TRBD2 TRBV2 CASSVPLISREGEQFF TGTGCCAGCAGTGTCCCCCTTATTTCGCGGGAGGGCGAGCAGTTCTTC
few TRBJ2-3 - TRBV6-6 CASLIGGAAGAADTQYF TGTGCCAGCCTTATAGGGGGCGCAGCGGGAGCGGCAGATACGCAGTATTTT
- TRBJ1-1 TRBD1 TRBV6-2/TRBV6-3 CASTPGQGAGRTEAFF TGTGCCAGCACTCCGGGACAGGGGGCTGGTCGGACTGAAGCTTTCTTT
- TRBJ2-1 TRBD2 TRBV20-1 CSAPPPLAGNNEQFF TGCAGTGCTCCTCCCCCACTAGCGGGAAACAATGAGCAGTTCTTC
- TRBJ2-7 - TRBV7-9 CASSSKGPLAGQYF TGTGCCAGCAGCTCAAAGGGACCCCTAGCCGGGCAGTACTTC
many TRBJ2-3 TRBD2 TRBV12-3/TRBV12-4 CASSLTSGSDTQYF TGTGCCAGCAGTTTAACCAGCGGGAGTGATACGCAGTATTTT
- TRBJ2-7 - TRBV5-5 CASEAGNSYEQYF TGTGCCAGCGAAGCAGGAAATTCCTACGAGCAGTACTTC
few TRBJ2-6 - TRBV13 CASSPESGANVLTF TGTGCCAGCAGCCCGGAATCGGGGGCCAACGTCCTGACTTTC
few TRBJ1-5 TRBD1 TRBV6-5 CASSYQTGAGIGNQPQHF TGTGCCAGCAGTTACCAGACAGGGGCTGGGATAGGCAATCAGCCCCAGCATTTT
- TRBJ2-6 - TRBV10-3 CASATGGGSGANVLTF TGTGCCAGCGCTACAGGGGGGGGCTCTGGGGCCAACGTCCTGACTTTC
- TRBJ1-5 - TRBV18 CASSPQGRDQPQHF TGTGCCAGCTCACCACAGGGTAGGGATCAGCCCCAGCATTTT
- TRBJ1-1 - TRBV20-1 CSASGGTQNTEAFF TGCAGTGCCTCCGGAGGTACCCAGAACACTGAAGCTTTCTTT
- TRBJ2-1 - TRBV20-1 CSARPWGGEQFF TGCAGTGCTAGACCCTGGGGCGGTGAGCAGTTCTTC
- TRBJ1-4 - TRBV6-1 CASSELAGLNEKLFF TGTGCCAGCAGTGAATTAGCAGGGCTAAATGAAAAACTGTTTTTT
few TRBJ2-1 TRBD2 TRBV7-2 CASRSSGNNEQFF TGTGCCAGCAGGTCTAGCGGAAACAATGAGCAGTTCTTC
- TRBJ1-5 - TRBV6-1 CASKRDGYQPQHF TGTGCCAGCAAGAGGGACGGATATCAGCCCCAGCATTTT
few TRBJ1-6 - TRBV6-5 CASSYGGNNSPLHF TGTGCCAGCAGTTACGGGGGGAATAATTCACCCCTCCACTTT
many TRBJ2-3 - TRBV5-1 CASSEVDTDTQYF TGCGCCAGCAGCGAGGTTGACACAGATACGCAGTATTTT
- TRBJ2-4 - TRBV3-1 CASSLRGSRKGNIQYF TGTGCCAGCAGCCTCAGGGGTAGCCGAAAAGGAAACATTCAGTACTTC
- TRBJ1-4 - TRBV6-6 CANQRATNEKLFF TGTGCCAACCAACGAGCAACTAATGAAAAACTGTTTTTT
- TRBJ2-5 - TRBV6-1 CASSEPGIQETQYF TGTGCCAGCAGTGAGCCAGGGATCCAAGAGACCCAGTACTTC
- TRBJ2-3 TRBD2 TRBV19 CASRGTSGGEPDTQYF TGTGCCAGTAGGGGGACTAGCGGGGGGGAGCCAGATACGCAGTATTTT
few TRBJ2-1 TRBD2 TRBV4-2 CASSRGAGGTEQFF TGTGCCAGCAGTCGGGGAGCGGGAGGAACTGAGCAGTTCTTC
- TRBJ1-1 - TRBV29-1 CSVEETRSTEAFF TGCAGCGTAGAAGAAACGAGGAGCACTGAAGCTTTCTTT